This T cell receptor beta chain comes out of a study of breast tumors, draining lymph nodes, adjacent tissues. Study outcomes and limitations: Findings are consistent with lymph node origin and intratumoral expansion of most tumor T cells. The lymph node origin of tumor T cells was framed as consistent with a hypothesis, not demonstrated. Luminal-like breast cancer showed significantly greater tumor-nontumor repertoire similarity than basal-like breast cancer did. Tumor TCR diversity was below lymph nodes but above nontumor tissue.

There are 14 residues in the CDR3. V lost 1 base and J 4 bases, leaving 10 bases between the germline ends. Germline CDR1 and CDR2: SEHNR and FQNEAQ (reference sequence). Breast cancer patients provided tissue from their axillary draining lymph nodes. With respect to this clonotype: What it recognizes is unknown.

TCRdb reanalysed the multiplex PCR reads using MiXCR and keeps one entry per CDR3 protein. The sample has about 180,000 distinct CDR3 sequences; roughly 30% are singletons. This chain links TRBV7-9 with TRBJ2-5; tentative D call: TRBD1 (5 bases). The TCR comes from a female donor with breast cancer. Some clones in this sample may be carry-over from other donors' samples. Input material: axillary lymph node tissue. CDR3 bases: TGTGCCAGCAGCTTAGGAGTCCAGGGAGAGACCCAGTACTTC. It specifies CASSLGVQGETQYF.